Listed below are T cell receptor beta chains from one sample, sequenced in a study of siplizumab effects on memory and regulatory T cells. Clones were read by immunoSEQ multiplex PCR, and TCRdb kept only the in-frame ones, dropping some. This sample has more than 90,000 clones, with roughly 94% found just once. Sequenced input: non-Treg CD4+ T cells sorted from blood. These TCRs come from a human donor in good health. CDR3s include the opening cysteine and the closing phenylalanine or tryptophan. A D gene is named only where the DNA matches it firmly. Clone size is stated in some rows and not others, as once, few, many or a class when expanded.

TRBD1 | TRBJ2-7 | - | TRBV7-9 | CASSTTRDSSYEQYF | TGTGCCAGCAGCACAACCCGGGACAGCTCCTACGAGCAGTACTTC
- | TRBJ2-7 | once | TRBV7-6 | CASSLVGPGSSSYEQYF | TGTGCCAGCAGCTTAGTTGGTCCGGGCAGTAGCTCCTACGAGCAGTACTTC
TRBD2 | TRBJ2-7 | - | TRBV5-5 | CASSPGGGEQYF | TGTGCCAGCAGCCCCGGGGGGGGCGAGCAGTACTTC
- | TRBJ2-2 | - | TRBV2 | CASIIQGGTGAGELFF | TGTGCCAGCATCATCCAGGGGGGGACGGGAGCCGGGGAGCTGTTTTTT
TRBD2 | TRBJ2-3 | - | TRBV2 | CASSVQSAGGTDTQYF | TGTGCCAGCAGTGTACAATCAGCGGGGGGCACAGATACGCAGTATTTT
- | TRBJ1-2 | - | TRBV21-1 | CASRRTRGYTF | TGTGCCAGCAGAAGGACTCGTGGCTACACCTTC
TRBD1 | TRBJ1-5 | - | TRBV18 | CASAQGAVGNQPQHF | TGTGCCAGCGCCCAGGGGGCGGTTGGCAATCAGCCCCAGCATTTT
TRBD1 | TRBJ1-2 | - | TRBV9 | CASSALGQGLYGYTF | TGTGCCAGCAGCGCCCTAGGACAGGGCTTATATGGCTACACCTTC
TRBD1 | TRBJ1-2 | - | TRBV30 | CAWTRQGAAIGYGYTF | TGTGCCTGGACCCGACAGGGGGCGGCCATAGGCTATGGCTACACCTTC
- | TRBJ2-4 | - | TRBV28 | CASSSSWVDLAKNIQYF | TGTGCCAGCAGTTCGTCATGGGTCGACCTAGCCAAAAACATTCAGTACTTC
- | TRBJ1-1 | - | TRBV11-2 | CASSSPRDTEAFF | TGTGCCAGCAGCTCCCCCAGGGATACTGAAGCTTTCTTT
TRBD2 | TRBJ2-5 | - | TRBV5-5 | CASSPPGGIQETQYF | TGTGCCAGCAGCCCCCCGGGAGGCATTCAAGAGACCCAGTACTTC
- | TRBJ2-5 | once | TRBV19 | CASSIAVRGETQYF | TGTGCCAGTAGTATAGCCGTCAGGGGAGAGACCCAGTACTTC
- | TRBJ2-3 | - | TRBV6-5 | CASKMSGHRGDTQYF | TGTGCCAGCAAGATGTCAGGACATAGAGGGGATACGCAGTATTTT
TRBD1 | TRBJ1-1 | - | TRBV2 | CASSTGQGARNTEAFF | TGTGCCAGCAGTACCGGCCAGGGGGCGAGGAACACTGAAGCTTTCTTT
TRBD1 | TRBJ1-2 | - | TRBV9 | CASSSRRTGGIDGYTF | TGTGCCAGCAGCTCACGTCGGACAGGGGGAATAGATGGCTACACCTTC
- | TRBJ2-1 | - | TRBV6-1 | CASSEQGRTYNEQFF | TGTGCCAGCAGTGAACAGGGCAGGACCTACAATGAGCAGTTCTTC
- | TRBJ2-5 | - | TRBV9 | CASSVVSGHQETQYF | TGTGCCAGCAGCGTAGTAAGCGGGCATCAAGAGACCCAGTACTTC
- | TRBJ2-5 | - | TRBV11-2 | CASSFLRVGETQYF | TGTGCCAGCAGCTTCCTTAGGGTAGGGGAGACCCAGTACTTC
TRBD2 | TRBJ2-5 | - | TRBV27 | CASSLDWRESAQYF | TGTGCCAGCAGTTTAGATTGGCGGGAGTCCGCCCAGTACTTC
TRBD2 | TRBJ2-1 | - | TRBV10-3 | CAISEGLAGGYNEQFF | TGTGCCATCAGTGAGGGACTAGCGGGAGGGTACAATGAGCAGTTCTTC
TRBD1 | TRBJ1-2 | - | TRBV19 | CASSWDRGRQGYTF | TGTGCCAGTAGTTGGGACAGGGGCCGACAGGGCTACACCTTC
- | TRBJ1-2 | - | TRBV6-1 | CASSPAGFYGYTF | TGTGCCAGCAGTCCGGCGGGGTTCTATGGCTACACCTTC
TRBD2 | TRBJ2-1 | - | TRBV19 | CASSIRLGREYNEQFF | TGTGCCAGTAGTATAAGGCTCGGGCGGGAGTACAATGAGCAGTTCTTC
- | TRBJ2-2 | - | TRBV7-2 | CASKGTQVGELFF | TGTGCCAGCAAGGGGACTCAGGTCGGGGAGCTGTTTTTT
- | TRBJ1-2 | - | TRBV9 | CASSVADSPHSGYGYTF | TGTGCCAGCAGCGTAGCTGACAGTCCACATTCCGGGTATGGCTACACCTTC
- | TRBJ2-2 | - | TRBV5-4 | CASSLRAGKARELFF | TGTGCCAGCAGCTTGAGGGCTGGTAAGGCCCGGGAGCTGTTTTTT
TRBD2 | TRBJ2-3 | - | TRBV6-4 | CASSAGTSGSPYTDTQYF | TGTGCCAGCAGTGCCGGGACTAGCGGGAGCCCATACACAGATACGCAGTATTTT
- | TRBJ2-7 | - | TRBV27 | CASSPTSPAYEQYF | TGTGCCAGCAGCCCAACTAGCCCAGCCTACGAGCAGTACTTC